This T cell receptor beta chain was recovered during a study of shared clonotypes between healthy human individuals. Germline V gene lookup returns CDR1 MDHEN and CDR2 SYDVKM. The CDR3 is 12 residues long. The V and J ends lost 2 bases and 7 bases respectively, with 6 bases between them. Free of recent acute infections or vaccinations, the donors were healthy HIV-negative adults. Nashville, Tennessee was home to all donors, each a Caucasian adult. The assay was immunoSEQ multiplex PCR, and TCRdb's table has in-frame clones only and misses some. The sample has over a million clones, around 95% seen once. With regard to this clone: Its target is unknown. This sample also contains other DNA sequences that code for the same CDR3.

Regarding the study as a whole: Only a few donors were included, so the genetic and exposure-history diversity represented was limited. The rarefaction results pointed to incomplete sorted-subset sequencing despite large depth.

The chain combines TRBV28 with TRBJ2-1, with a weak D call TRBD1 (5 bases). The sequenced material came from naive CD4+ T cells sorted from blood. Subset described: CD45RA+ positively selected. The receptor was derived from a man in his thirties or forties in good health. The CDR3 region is CASSLRGNEQFF. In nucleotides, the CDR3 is TGTGCCAGCAGTTTAAGGGGAAATGAGCAGTTCTTC.